Given below is one T cell receptor (beta chain) in context. The antigen is undetermined. The sample belongs to a study of T cell responses to AZD1222 COVID-19 vaccine. Study in general: The study pooled second doses at about 4 or about 12 weeks. Study-level points and caveats: Two AZD1222 administrations were followed by greater Spike-specific TCR breadth and depth. The CD4 TCRs associated with vaccination extended across spike and predominated at 160-218 and 743-854. Clonal diversity may have been underestimated, and the donors were mostly white British, with more females than males.

The assay was immunoSEQ multiplex PCR, and TCRdb's table has in-frame clones only and misses some. The table shows approximately 97,000 clones, with about 90% occurring only once. The length of the CDR3 is 18 residues. Trimming shortened V by 0 bases and J by 2 bases, and 17 bases separated the two germline ends. Germline CDR1 LGHNA, CDR2 YNFKEQ. This specimen was peripheral blood, taken on day 0 of AZD1222 vaccination. The rearrangement joins TRBV4-2 to TRBJ2-1; D possibly corresponds to TRBD1 (5 bases). This sequence was found in an adult in good health. The CDR3 nucleotides read TGTGCCAGCAGCCAAGAGGGGCCCGGCTGGCCAACCTACAATGAGCAGTTCTTC. Its protein is CASSQEGPGWPTYNEQFF.